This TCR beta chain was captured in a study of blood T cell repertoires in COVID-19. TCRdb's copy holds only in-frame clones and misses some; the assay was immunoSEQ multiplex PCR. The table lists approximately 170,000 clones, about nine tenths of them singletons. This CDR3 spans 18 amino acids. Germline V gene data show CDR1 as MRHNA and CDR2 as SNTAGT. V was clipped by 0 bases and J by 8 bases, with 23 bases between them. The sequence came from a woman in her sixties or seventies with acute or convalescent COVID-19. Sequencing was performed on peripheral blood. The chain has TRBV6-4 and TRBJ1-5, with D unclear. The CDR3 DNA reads TGTGCCAGCAGTGACTCCCCGTTCGAGAGGCGACCTCGAAAGCCCCAGCATTTT. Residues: CASSDSPFERRPRKPQHF.